These 16 T cell receptor beta chains originate from one sample sequenced in a study of cytomegalovirus exposure and HLA in healthy donors. The PCR used 60 Vbeta and 13 Jbeta primers. Sequencing used immunoSEQ multiplex PCR; TCRdb keeps in-frame clones, though not all of them. The table records more than 120,000 clones, 75% to 90% of them present only once. The sample comprised PBMCs. Receptors originate from a woman in her thirties in good health and CMV-seronegative.

The chain combines TRBV6-5 with TRBJ2-1; no clear D gene. This CDR3 region has 14 residues. The V end lost 0 bases, the J end lost 6 bases, and 9 bases lay between the germline ends. Germline assignment: CDR1 MNHEY and CDR2 SVGAGI. The CDR3 is CASSYSTLSNEQFF. The CDR3 DNA sequence: TGTGCCAGCAGTTACTCGACTTTGTCCAATGAGCAGTTCTTC.

The chain has TRBV6-5 and TRBJ2-3, with a weak D call TRBD2 (6 bases). Trimming removed 4 bases from V and 1 base from J, with 12 bases in between. The CDR3 covers 15 residues. CDR1 is MNHEY, CDR2 SVGAGI, per germline. CDR3 coding DNA: TGTGCCAGCAGTTCCCAGTGGGGGGGCACAGATACGCAGTATTTT. Translating gives CASSSQWGGTDTQYF.

V is TRBV11-3 and J is TRBJ2-1; possibly TRBD1 for D (6 bases). The CDR3 has 16 residues. Trimming removed 4 bases from V and 4 bases from J, with 17 bases in between. Germline V gives CDR1 SGHNT, CDR2 YENEEA. The CDR3 is CASSSRTGFGYNEQFF. CDR3 DNA: TGTGCCAGCAGCTCCCGCACAGGGTTCGGATACAATGAGCAGTTCTTC.

The gene calls are TRBV19 and TRBJ2-7; TRBD2 matches 11 bases. This CDR3 has 18 amino acids. J was trimmed by 6 bases and V by 4 bases; bases with no gene match: 17. The germline CDR1 and CDR2 sequences are LNHDA and SQIVND (reference sequence). CDR3 loop: CASSTTQPGLAVEGEQYF. The CDR3 DNA follows: TGTGCCAGTAGTACAACCCAGCCGGGACTAGCGGTCGAGGGCGAGCAGTACTTC. Supplemented by reference TRBV19 and TRBJ2-7, the full variable domain reads DGGITQSPKYLFRKEGQNVTLSCEQNLNHDAMYWYRQDPGQGLRLIYYSQIVNDFQKGDIAEGYSVSREKKESFPLTVTSAQKNPTAFYLCASSTTQPGLAVEGEQYFGPGTRLTVT.

V gene TRBV7-3 combines with J gene TRBJ2-5, with TRBD1 identical over 8 bases. TRBJ2-7 explains the end of the DNA better; the J call may be wrong. Germline V gene lookup returns CDR1 SGHTA and CDR2 FQGTGA. This CDR3 region has 14 residues. This CDR3 reads CASSAGQGTYEQYF. The CDR3 bases are TGTGCCAGCAGCGCCGGACAGGGAACCTACGAGCAGTACTTC.

The chain recombines TRBV9 with TRBJ2-1, with 7 bases identical to TRBD2. The CDR3 length is 16 residues. V was clipped by 2 bases and J by 1 base; unmatched bases: 6. Germline loops: CDR1 SGDLS, CDR2 YYNGEE. The CDR3 region is CASSVTGGRSYNEQFF. The CDR3 nucleotides are TGTGCCAGCAGCGTGACGGGGGGACGATCCTACAATGAGCAGTTCTTC.

The chain employs TRBV7-3 and TRBJ2-3; the match to TRBD1 covers 8 bases. CDR1 and CDR2 (germline): SGHTA, FQGTGA. The CDR3 runs 16 residues. With V trimmed by 1 base and J by 0 bases, 3 bases remained unmatched. CDR3 sequence (DNA): TGTGCCAGCAGCTTAATGGACAGGGACAGCACAGATACGCAGTATTTT. Protein product: CASSLMDRDSTDTQYF.

The chain has TRBV30 and TRBJ2-7; 7 bases are shared with TRBD2. V shed 2 bases, J shed 3 bases, and the junction held 13 bases outside the gene matches. CDR3 length equals 16 residues. CDR1 and CDR2 (germline): GTSNPN, SVGIG (reference sequence). This CDR3 is CAWSPMTSPVDYEQYF. CDR3 coding DNA: TGTGCCTGGAGTCCGATGACTAGCCCCGTTGACTACGAGCAGTACTTC. Drawing the rest from reference TRBV30 and TRBJ2-7, the complete variable domain is SQTIHQWPATLVQPVGSPLSLECTVEGTSNPNLYWYRQAAGRGLQLLFYSVGIGQISSEVPQNLSASRPQDRQFILSSKKLLLSDSGFYLCAWSPMTSPVDYEQYFGPGTRLTVT.

The chain uses TRBV9 and TRBJ2-1; TRBD1 aligns across 7 bases. V shed 3 bases, J shed 1 base, and the junction held 7 bases outside the gene matches. The germline CDR1 and CDR2 sequences are SGDLS and YYNGEE. The CDR3 totals 16 residues. This chain's CDR3 is CASSGPGQRSYNEQFF. The CDR3 DNA reads TGTGCCAGCAGCGGTCCGGGACAGAGATCCTACAATGAGCAGTTCTTC.

CDR3 region: CASSHRRGGLNEQFF. The CDR3 nucleotides read TGTGCCAGCAGCCACCGTAGGGGAGGGTTGAATGAGCAGTTCTTC. The chain carries TRBV7-2 and TRBJ2-1; 7 bases are shared with TRBD2. V lost 5 bases and J lost 7; bases outside the gene matches: 11. The CDR3 runs 15 residues. The germline V gene has CDR1 SGHTA and CDR2 FQGNSA.

This rearrangement joins TRBV6-6 to TRBJ1-5, with D uncertain. Trimming pared 1 base from V and 0 bases from J, leaving 4 bases between. The CDR3 consists of 14 residues. Per germline, CDR1 MNHNY and CDR2 SVGAGI (reference sequence). The chain's CDR3 is CASSYLYSNQPQHF. The CDR3, as DNA: TGTGCCAGCAGTTACTTGTATAGCAATCAGCCCCAGCATTTT.

A word on this clone: The junction departs from germline at one end; a sequencing error may be responsible. The V and J genes are TRBV7-8 and TRBJ1-2; 8 nucleotides align to TRBD1. The CDR3 is made up of 14 amino acids. Germline CDR1 is SGHVS and CDR2 is FQNEAQ. CDR3 in amino acids: CASTMTGDYYGYTF. CDR3 DNA sequence: TGTGCCAGCACCATGACAGGGGATTACTACGGCTACACCTTC.

The gene calls are TRBV7-8 and TRBJ2-3, with TRBD1 identical over 9 bases. With 3 bases clipped from V and 5 bases from J, the junction kept 9 bases outside the gene matches. The length of the CDR3 is 16 residues. Germline V gives CDR1 SGHVS, CDR2 FQNEAQ. The CDR3 DNA reads TGTGCCAGCAGCTTTTACCACAGGGGGCAGGAAGATACGCAGTATTTT. Its protein is CASSFYHRGQEDTQYF.

The chain is built from TRBV5-1 and TRBJ2-1, with a possible D match to TRBD2 (6 bases). V lost 4 bases and J lost 6, with 8 bases in between. CDR3 length: 12 amino acids. The germline V gene encodes CDR1 SGHRS and CDR2 YFSETQ. The CDR3 DNA reads as TGCGCCAGCAGCCGGGACTTCAATGAGCAGTTCTTC. The encoded protein is CASSRDFNEQFF.

This clone occurred once. V usage is TRBV2 and J usage is TRBJ2-1; 10 bases map to TRBD1. The trim removed 5 bases at V and 7 bases at J, leaving 8 bases unmatched. CDR3 size: 15 residues. In germline, CDR1 is SNHLY, CDR2 FYNNEI. The CDR3 DNA follows: TGTGCCAGCAGTCTCGGACAGGGGGTCTGGAATGAGCAGTTCTTC. Translation: CASSLGQGVWNEQFF.

This chain links TRBV18 with TRBJ1-2; D gene uncertain. Germline CDR1 KGHSH, CDR2 LQKENI. CDR3 size: 12 residues. Trimming took off 4 bases at V and 8 bases at J, with 11 bases between the two ends. The DNA for the CDR3 is TGTGCCAGCTCACTTGGCAGAACGGGCTACACCTTC. As protein: CASSLGRTGYTF.